The 12 T cell receptor beta chains in this list originate from one sample, sequenced in a study of T cells in Graves' hyperthyroidism and ophthalmopathy. TCR beta CDR3 region amplification was performed from RNA transcripts. The HTBI set primed first-round TCR CDR3 RT-PCR. TCRdb called the multiplex PCR reads again in MiXCR, with one record for every CDR3 protein. The sample lists approximately 600,000 distinct CDR3 sequences; 12% to 15% were seen once. The sequenced material came from blood. These receptors were taken from a woman aged 18-35 years with Graves' ophthalmopathy.

The chain combines TRBV6-1 with TRBJ1-1; D gene uncertain. Germline CDR1 MNHNS, CDR2 SASEGT. The CDR3 runs to 18 residues. V shed 0 bases and J shed 0 bases, with 17 bases lying between them. This CDR3 is CASSEALWRGSMNTEAFF. CDR3 nucleotides: TGTGCCAGCAGTGAAGCGCTTTGGCGGGGTTCCATGAACACTGAAGCTTTCTTT.

This clonotype was counted many times. V is TRBV6-1 and J is TRBJ1-1; D is possibly TRBD1 (5 bases). Germline V gene sequence: CDR1 MNHNS, CDR2 SASEGT. Trimming took off 10 bases at V and 6 bases at J, with 18 bases between the two ends. The CDR3 has 13 residues. This CDR3 is CATTLRPGAEAFF. CDR3 nucleotide sequence: TGTGCCACCACGCTCCGGCCGGGGGCTGAAGCTTTCTTT.

This clonotype showed up many times. The chain joins TRBV28 to TRBJ2-3; 14 nucleotides match TRBD2. The CDR3 has 19 amino acids. Germline CDR1 is MDHEN and CDR2 is SYDVKM. The V gene end was trimmed by 9 bases and the J gene end by 0 bases; junction bases not matched to a gene: 14. The CDR3 DNA sequence: TGTGCCAGGCCGAAAGGGACTAGCGGGAGTCCCACTAGCACAGATACGCAGTATTTT. This sequence encodes CARPKGTSGSPTSTDTQYF. The whole variable domain, filled in from reference TRBV28 and TRBJ2-3, reads DVKVTQSSRYLVKRTGEKVFLECVQDMDHENMFWYRQDPGLGLRLIYFSYDVKMKEKGDIPEGYSVSREKKERFSLILESASTNQTSMYLCARPKGTSGSPTSTDTQYFGPGTRLTVL.

This clonotype came up once. V usage is TRBV11-3 and J usage is TRBJ2-1; D assignment may be TRBD1 or TRBD2 (5 bases each). The germline V gene encodes CDR1 SGHNT and CDR2 YENEEA. Trimming removed 5 bases from V and 7 bases from J, with 21 bases in between. CDR3 length: 16 amino acids. The CDR3 sequence: CASSLAGGHGGNEQFF. The CDR3 DNA reads as TGTGCCAGCAGCCTTGCCGGAGGACACGGCGGGAATGAGCAGTTCTTC.

This chain connects TRBV6-1 to TRBJ2-3, with D maybe TRBD2 (5 bases). V lost 1 base and J 5 bases, leaving 13 bases between the germline ends. Per germline, CDR1 MNHNS and CDR2 SASEGT. The CDR3 totals 15 residues. This CDR3 reads CASSEGKDYEDTQYF. The CDR3 DNA follows: TGTGCCAGCAGTGAAGGAAAAGACTACGAAGATACGCAGTATTTT.

Details on this clonotype: One base away lies a much larger clone, so this may be a sequencing read error. The chain carries TRBV29-1 and TRBJ2-5; no firm D call. The CDR3 runs 12 residues. CDR1 and CDR2 (germline): SQVTM, ANQGSEA. CDR3 loop: CSVDIYQGTQYF. In nucleotides, the CDR3 is TGCAGCGTTGACATATACCAAGGGACCCAGTACTTC.

This clonotype has more than one count but fewer than ten. The V and J genes are TRBV2 and TRBJ2-1, with 7 bases matching TRBD2. CDR1 is SNHLY and CDR2 is FYNNEI in the germline V gene. V gave up 2 bases and J gave up 8 bases; unmatched junction bases: 6. CDR3 length equals 14 residues. The CDR3 DNA reads TGTGCCAGCAGTGAATTTCAGGGAGGGGATGAGCAGTTCTTC. Its protein is CASSEFQGGDEQFF.

The V gene is TRBV19, the J gene TRBJ1-1; D is possibly TRBD1 (6 bases). The CDR3 contains 10 residues. Germline CDR1 LNHDA, CDR2 SQIVND (reference sequence). The V end lost 6 bases, the J end lost 8 bases, and 7 bases lay between the germline ends. CDR3 sequence (DNA): TGTGCCAGTAGAGGACAGGAAGCTTTCTTT. Its protein is CASRGQEAFF.

This clonotype was observed a few times. V and J are TRBV28 and TRBJ1-4; TRBD1 is a possible D gene (5 bases). With 3 bases removed from V and 0 bases from J, the gap between germline ends came to 11 bases. The CDR3 consists of 16 residues. Germline CDR1 and CDR2: MDHEN and SYDVKM. Here the CDR3 reads CASSFGGGATNEKLFF. The CDR3 nucleotides read TGTGCCAGCAGTTTTGGGGGAGGTGCAACTAATGAAAAACTGTTTTTT. Combining the CDR3 with reference TRBV28 and TRBJ1-4 gives the whole variable domain DVKVTQSSRYLVKRTGEKVFLECVQDMDHENMFWYRQDPGLGLRLIYFSYDVKMKEKGDIPEGYSVSREKKERFSLILESASTNQTSMYLCASSFGGGATNEKLFFGSGTQLSVL.

Ten or more counts support this clonotype. The chain employs TRBV12-3 or TRBV12-4 and TRBJ1-1; 7 bases match TRBD1. V lost 5 bases and J lost 3; bases outside the gene matches: 3. This CDR3 spans 13 amino acids. The CDR3 reads CASSNRGHTEAFF. DNA of the CDR3: TGTGCCAGCAGTAACAGGGGCCACACTGAAGCTTTCTTT.

There are many counts of this clonotype. V is TRBV7-3 and J is TRBJ2-1, with a tentative D call TRBD2 (5 bases). The CDR3 extends over 13 amino acids. Germline V gives CDR1 SGHTA, CDR2 FQGTGA. Trimming removed 5 bases from V and 9 bases from J, with 14 bases in between. The CDR3 DNA reads TGTGCCAGCAGCCCCTCTAGGACTCTTGAGCAGTTCTTC. Translation: CASSPSRTLEQFF.

This clonotype was picked up a small number of times. Given a much more abundant clone one base away, this may be a read error. This chain links TRBV12-5 with TRBJ2-5, with TRBD1 matching 7 bases. This CDR3 has 17 residues. Germline assignment: CDR1 LGHNT and CDR2 FRNRAP. As DNA, the CDR3 is TGTGCTAGTGGCCCCGGTCGGGACAGCCTTAACCGAGAGACCCGGTACTTC. Protein product: CASGPGRDSLNRETRYF. Looking up the rest from reference TRBV12-5 and TRBJ2-5 gives the full variable domain: DARVTQTPRHKVTEMGQEVTMRCQPILGHNTVFWYRQTMMQGLELLAYFRNRAPLDDSGMPKDRFSAEMPDATLATLKIQPSEPRDSAVYFCASGPGRDSLNRETRYFGPGTRLLVL.